Listed below are T cell receptor beta chains from one sample, sequenced in a study of cytomegalovirus exposure and HLA in healthy donors. The table came from immunoSEQ multiplex PCR; TCRdb's copy has only in-frame clones and leaves some out. The sample contains 150,000 to 200,000 clones, around 84% of which appear only once. The sequencing input was PBMCs. The receptors stem from a man between 18 and 29 years old in good health and CMV-seronegative. CDR3s include the opening cysteine and the closing phenylalanine or tryptophan. A D gene is named only where the DNA matches it firmly. Expanded clones are given a class, and other clones once, few, many or no size at all.

17 | - | TRBJ1-3 | TRBD1 | TRBV6-1 | TGTGCCAGCAGTGAAGCGTGGACAGGGCAGGCTCGAAACACCATATATTTT | CASSEAWTGQARNTIYF
17 | few | TRBJ1-2 | TRBD1 | TRBV13 | TGTGCCAGCAGCCGAAGTCCCGGGACAGGGTTGGGCTATGGCTACACCTTC | CASSRSPGTGLGYGYTF
16 | - | TRBJ2-2 | - | TRBV19 | TGTGCCAGTAGCCCCTTGATAGCGTCGAACACCGGGGAGCTGTTTTTT | CASSPLIASNTGELFF
15 | - | TRBJ2-7 | TRBD2 | TRBV19 | TGTGCCAGTAGTATCCTAGCGGACCACTCCTACGAGCAGTACTTC | CASSILADHSYEQYF
20 | - | TRBJ1-3 | - | TRBV21-1 | TGTGCCAGCAGCAAAAGAGCCAGGGGCGCCCCCAAGAGCTCTGGAAACACCATATATTTT | CASSKRARGAPKSSGNTIYF
15 | - | TRBJ2-7 | TRBD2 | TRBV9 | TGTGCCAGCAGCGTAGGAGGGGAGGGAGCCTACGAGCAGTACTTC | CASSVGGEGAYEQYF
13 | - | TRBJ1-6 | TRBD1 | TRBV6-1 | TGTGCCAGCACATGGGACAGGGATTCACCCCTCCACTTT | CASTWDRDSPLHF
15 | - | TRBJ1-5 | - | TRBV5-8 | TGTGCCAGCAGCTTGGTGAAGGGGTCGGGTCAGCCCCAGCATTTT | CASSLVKGSGQPQHF
14 | once | TRBJ1-1 | TRBD1 | TRBV30 | TGTGCCTGGGCCCTTACAGGGGGCCTGTCTGAAGCTTTCTTT | CAWALTGGLSEAFF
20 | - | TRBJ1-2 | TRBD1 | TRBV23-1 | TGCGCCAGCAGTCAATACCTCGGGACAGGGGACGATCAATATTACTATGGCTACACCTTC | CASSQYLGTGDDQYYYGYTF
12 | - | TRBJ1-2 | - | TRBV12-5 | TGTGCTAGTGGCACCGGTGGCTATGGCTACACCTTC | CASGTGGYGYTF
16 | - | TRBJ1-4 | TRBD1 | TRBV6-6 | TGTGCCAGCCAACCCGTCAAGGGGACAGGAGATGAAAAACTGTTTTTT | CASQPVKGTGDEKLFF
12 | - | TRBJ2-1 | - | TRBV28 | TGTGCCAGCGGGAGCTGGGACAATGAGCAGTTCTTC | CASGSWDNEQFF
17 | - | TRBJ2-5 | TRBD2 | TRBV4-3 | TGCGCCAGCAGCCAAGAGAGCGGGGGAGGGGTAACGGAGACCCAGTACTTC | CASSQESGGGVTETQYF
14 | - | TRBJ1-1 | - | TRBV7-3 | TGTGCCAGCAGCTCTCAAGGGGAGGTCACTGAAGCTTTCTTT | CASSSQGEVTEAFF
17 | - | TRBJ2-1 | TRBD2 | TRBV7-8 | TGTGCCAGCAGCTCTTTCGGGACTAGCGGGAGTAACGATGAGCAGTTCTTC | CASSSFGTSGSNDEQFF
12 | few | TRBJ1-2 | - | TRBV28 | TGTGCCAGTTCGGGGGGGGCGGGTGGCTACACCTTC | CASSGGAGGYTF
15 | - | TRBJ2-2 | - | TRBV5-1 | TGCGCCAGCAGCTTCCGCGGCTGGGACACCGGGGAGCTGTTTTTT | CASSFRGWDTGELFF
17 | - | TRBJ1-5 | TRBD1 | TRBV5-6 | TGTGCCAGCAGCCACGGACAGGGGGGATATAGCAATCAGCCCCAGCATTTT | CASSHGQGGYSNQPQHF
13 | - | TRBJ2-5 | - | TRBV28 | TGTGCCAGCAGTTCGGACACACAAGAGACCCAGTACTTC | CASSSDTQETQYF
16 | - | TRBJ2-5 | TRBD2 | TRBV29-1 | TGCAGCGTTGAAACGGGACTAGCGGGAGAGGGAGAGACCCAGTACTTC | CSVETGLAGEGETQYF
18 | - | TRBJ2-5 | - | TRBV7-2 | TGTGCCAGCAGCCCAGGGCCCCTGGGGGAGGCCGAACAAGAGACCCAGTACTTC | CASSPGPLGEAEQETQYF
15 | - | TRBJ2-3 | - | TRBV19 | TGTGCCAGTAGTATCCGGGGGGCCGAAGCAGATACGCAGTATTTT | CASSIRGAEADTQYF
16 | - | TRBJ2-7 | TRBD1 | TRBV5-1 | TGCGCCAGCAGCCCCTCCTGGACAGGGGAGGTCCACGAGCAGTACTTC | CASSPSWTGEVHEQYF
13 | - | TRBJ1-1 | - | TRBV5-4 | TGTGCCAGCAGCTCTACAGTGGCAGCTGAAGCTTTCTTT | CASSSTVAAEAFF
14 | - | TRBJ2-1 | - | TRBV5-4 | TGTGCCAGCAGCCCCCCTCGGGGGAACAATGAGCAGTTCTTC | CASSPPRGNNEQFF
14 | - | TRBJ2-1 | TRBD2 | TRBV7-9 | TGTGCCAGCAGCTCTCTAGCGGGAGTGGGGGAGCAGTTCTTC | CASSSLAGVGEQFF
13 | - | TRBJ2-7 | - | TRBV11-3 | TGTGCCAGCAGCTTAGGTTCCGCCTACGAGCAGTACTTC | CASSLGSAYEQYF
13 | few | TRBJ1-4 | - | TRBV25-1 | TGTGCCAGCAGTGACCGAGTTAATGAAAAACTGTTTTTT | CASSDRVNEKLFF
16 | - | TRBJ2-7 | TRBD1 | TRBV7-2 | TGTGCCAGCAGCACCCGGGACAGGGGTTACACCTACGAGCAGTACTTC | CASSTRDRGYTYEQYF
15 | once | TRBJ1-5 | TRBD1 | TRBV15 | TGTGCCACCAGCTATTCGACAGGGGAAAATCAGCCCCAGCATTTT | CATSYSTGENQPQHF
15 | - | TRBJ2-7 | - | TRBV6-1 | TGTGCCAGCAGTGAAGCGCTTCAGGGAAGCGACGAGCAGTACTTC | CASSEALQGSDEQYF
15 | once | TRBJ1-4 | - | TRBV28 | TGTGCCAGCAGTTTAGCCCGGGGATCATCTGAAAAACTGTTTTTT | CASSLARGSSEKLFF
15 | - | TRBJ2-1 | TRBD2 | TRBV6-5 | TGTGCCAGCAGCCCGAGGAGCGGGGTGGACAATGAGCAGTTCTTC | CASSPRSGVDNEQFF
13 | - | TRBJ1-1 | TRBD1 | TRBV6-6 | TGTGCCAGCAGCACAGGGGGCGTCACTGAAGCTTTCTTT | CASSTGGVTEAFF
12 | - | TRBJ1-1 | - | TRBV7-2 | TGTGCCAGCAGTTCTGACACGGCTGAAGCTTTCTTT | CASSSDTAEAFF
17 | - | TRBJ1-1 | TRBD1 | TRBV7-9 | TGTGCCAGCAGCTCCCTCGGGACAGGGGTGTTGAACACTGAAGCTTTCTTT | CASSSLGTGVLNTEAFF
15 | once | TRBJ2-1 | - | TRBV7-3 | TGTGCCAGCAGCTTAGGCCTAGCACCTTACAATGAGCAGTTCTTC | CASSLGLAPYNEQFF
17 | - | TRBJ2-1 | TRBD2 | TRBV4-3 | TGCGCCAGCAGCCAGGGGACTAGCGGGCGGTCCTACAATGAGCAGTTCTTC | CASSQGTSGRSYNEQFF
14 | - | TRBJ1-3 | - | TRBV28 | TGTGCCAGCATCCCGGGGAACACTGGAAACACCATATATTTT | CASIPGNTGNTIYF
14 | few | TRBJ2-1 | TRBD2 | TRBV5-1 | TGCGCCAGCAGCCCGATGGGACTAGTCTATGAGCAGTTCTTC | CASSPMGLVYEQFF
11 | - | TRBJ2-2 | - | TRBV30 | TGTGCCTCATCCGGGGGCGGGGAGCTGTTTTTT | CASSGGGELFF
16 | - | TRBJ2-1 | TRBD1 | TRBV7-3 | TGTGCCAGCAGCCCAAACCCGGGACAGGGGGACAATGAGCAGTTCTTC | CASSPNPGQGDNEQFF
15 | - | TRBJ1-4 | TRBD1 | TRBV5-4 | TGTGCCAGCAGCCGACAGGGTGGGGATAATGAAAAACTGTTTTTT | CASSRQGGDNEKLFF
14 | - | TRBJ1-1 | TRBD1 | TRBV19 | TGTGCCAGTGAACCCGGGACAGCGAACACTGAAGCTTTCTTT | CASEPGTANTEAFF
13 | - | TRBJ1-2 | - | TRBV30 | TGTGCCTGGAGTGAGGCGCAATCGGGTGGCTACACCTTC | CAWSEAQSGGYTF
15 | - | TRBJ2-1 | TRBD2 | TRBV6-5 | TGTGCCAGCAGCCAACTAGCGGGGGTGGGCAATGAGCAGTTCTTC | CASSQLAGVGNEQFF
15 | - | TRBJ2-7 | - | TRBV7-9 | TGTGCCAGCAGCTTAGGGGTCGGTTTAGCCTACGAGCAGTACTTC | CASSLGVGLAYEQYF
12 | - | TRBJ2-1 | - | TRBV28 | TGTGCCAGCAGTTTAAGCCCGGATGAGCAGTTCTTC | CASSLSPDEQFF
16 | - | TRBJ2-7 | - | TRBV4-3 | TGCGCCAGCAGCCAAGATACTGTAGGGGGACGAGGCGAGCAGTACTTC | CASSQDTVGGRGEQYF
16 | once | TRBJ2-5 | TRBD2 | TRBV6-6 | TGTGCCAGCAACCCCGGGGCTAGCGGGATCCAAGAGACCCAGTACTTC | CASNPGASGIQETQYF
14 | - | TRBJ2-1 | TRBD1 | TRBV10-3 | TGTGCCATCAGTATGGGACAGGGTCGAAATGAGCAGTTCTTC | CAISMGQGRNEQFF
11 | - | TRBJ2-7 | - | TRBV29-1 | TGCAGCGTTGGGGGCGGAAACGAGCAGTACTTC | CSVGGGNEQYF
17 | - | TRBJ2-1 | TRBD2 | TRBV4-1 | TGCGCCAGCAGCCACAATCCTAGCGGGAGGGCCGGGAATGAGCAGTTCTTC | CASSHNPSGRAGNEQFF